This TCR beta chain is from a study of blood T cell repertoires in COVID-19. Study-level background: Whether acute or convalescent, the COVID-19 samples came from the United States, Italy and Spain. From T cells, B-cell-depleted T cells, or PBMCs came the material, which was cDNA or gDNA.

In the study's own analysis: The assay estimated nucleated cells by amplifying reference gene primers. Only in-frame clones appear in the TCRdb table, and some are missing; sequencing was by immunoSEQ multiplex PCR. Clone size and V and J calls were adopted from that table, with D and trimming inferred from the DNA. The sample yields about 340,000 clones, around 90% seen once. Trimming cost V 7 bases and J 3 bases, with 24 bases left between them. In germline, CDR1 is LNHDA, CDR2 SQIVND (reference sequence). The CDR3 contains 17 residues. The sequence was collected from a woman aged 18-29 years who had recovered from COVID-19. The sequencing input was peripheral blood. V and J are TRBV19 and TRBJ1-2; tentative D call: TRBD1 (6 bases). The CDR3 DNA reads as TGTGCCAGTACGCCCCCAGGGGCCGAGTCCGAGGACTATGGCTACACCTTC. Its translation is CASTPPGAESEDYGYTF.